The entry below gives a single T cell receptor beta chain sequence along with its context. Its antigen is as yet unknown. These data belong to a study of OX40 agonist ivuxolimab in advanced cancers. Background on the study: Prior therapy, whether anti-PD-1, anti-PD-L1 or anti-CTLA-4, was allowed, and roughly 40% had some. Study-wide results and limits: In a subset of nonresponders, normalized T-cell clonal expansion was also low. Blood T cells, both CD4+ and CD8+, expanded clonally by week 6 at 0.1 to 3.0 mg/kg. Among the lowest peripheral clonal expansion occurred in 0.1-3.0 mg/kg partial responders.

The method was immunoSEQ multiplex PCR; TCRdb's version includes in-frame clones alone and lacks a portion of them. The data hold about 19,000 clones, with more than 60% observed a single time. The germline CDR1 and CDR2 sequences are MNHEY and SVGAGI. V lost 2 bases, J lost 4 bases, and 3 bases lay in between. The CDR3 extends over 11 amino acids. This TCR was sampled from an adult with an advanced solid tumor such as melanoma, head and neck, liver or kidney cancer. The sample was CD4+ or CD8+ T cells sorted from blood, taken in a trial of the OX40 agonist ivuxolimab. The J gene is TRBJ2-7, the V gene TRBV6-5; D is undetermined. DNA of the CDR3: TGTGCCAGCAGTTACGCGTACGAGCAGTACTTC. Residues: CASSYAYEQYF.